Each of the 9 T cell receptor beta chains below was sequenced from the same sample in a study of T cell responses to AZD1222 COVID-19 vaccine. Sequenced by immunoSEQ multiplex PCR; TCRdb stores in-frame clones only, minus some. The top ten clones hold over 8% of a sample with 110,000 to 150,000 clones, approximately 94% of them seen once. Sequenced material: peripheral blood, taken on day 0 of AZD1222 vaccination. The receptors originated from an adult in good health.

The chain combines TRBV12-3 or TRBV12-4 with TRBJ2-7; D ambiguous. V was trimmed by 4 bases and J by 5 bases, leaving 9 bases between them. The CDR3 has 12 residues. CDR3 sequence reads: CASSSFVDEQYF. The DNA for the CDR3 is TGTGCCAGCAGTTCCTTCGTAGACGAGCAGTACTTC.

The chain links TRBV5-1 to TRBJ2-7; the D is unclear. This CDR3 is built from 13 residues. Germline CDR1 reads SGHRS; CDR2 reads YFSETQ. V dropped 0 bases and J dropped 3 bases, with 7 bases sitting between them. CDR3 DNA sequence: TGCGCCAGCAGCTTGGACGTAGACTACGAGCAGTACTTC. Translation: CASSLDVDYEQYF.

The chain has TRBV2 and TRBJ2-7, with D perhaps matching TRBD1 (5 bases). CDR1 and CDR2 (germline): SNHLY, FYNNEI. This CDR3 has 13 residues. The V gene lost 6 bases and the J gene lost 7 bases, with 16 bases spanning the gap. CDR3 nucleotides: TGTGCCAGCAGAGCCCCGACAGCTACGGAGCAGTACTTC. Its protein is CASRAPTATEQYF.

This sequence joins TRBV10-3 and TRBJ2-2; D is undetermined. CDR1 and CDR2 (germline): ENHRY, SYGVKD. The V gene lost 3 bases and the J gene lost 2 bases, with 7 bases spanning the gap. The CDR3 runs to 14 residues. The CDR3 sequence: CAISEKVNTGELFF. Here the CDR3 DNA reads TGTGCCATCAGTGAAAAGGTTAACACCGGGGAGCTGTTTTTT.

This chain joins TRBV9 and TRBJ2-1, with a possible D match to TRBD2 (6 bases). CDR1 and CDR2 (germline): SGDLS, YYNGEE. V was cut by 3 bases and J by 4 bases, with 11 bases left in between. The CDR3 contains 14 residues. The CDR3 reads CASSGGAGYNEQFF. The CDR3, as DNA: TGTGCCAGCAGCGGGGGTGCGGGGTACAATGAGCAGTTCTTC.

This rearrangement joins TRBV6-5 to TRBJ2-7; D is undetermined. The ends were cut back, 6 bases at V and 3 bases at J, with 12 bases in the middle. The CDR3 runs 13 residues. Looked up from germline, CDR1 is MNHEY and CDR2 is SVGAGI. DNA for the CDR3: TGTGCCAGCAGCTATAAGCAGTACTACGAGCAGTACTTC. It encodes CASSYKQYYEQYF.

The CDR3 loop reads CASSLAGSGSYEQYF. In DNA form, the CDR3 reads TGTGCCAGCAGCTTAGCAGGGTCCGGCTCCTACGAGCAGTACTTC. The chain employs TRBV7-9 and TRBJ2-7; D is unresolved. The V end lost 0 bases, the J end lost 0 bases, and 9 bases lay between the germline ends. Per germline, CDR1 SEHNR and CDR2 FQNEAQ (reference sequence). The CDR3 runs 15 residues.

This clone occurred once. The CDR3 loop reads CASNPRGGNEKLFF. The CDR3 DNA reads as TGTGCCAGCAATCCCCGAGGGGGAAATGAAAAACTGTTTTTT. The J gene is TRBJ1-4, the V gene TRBV6-5; D is possibly TRBD1 (6 bases). CDR1 is MNHEY and CDR2 is SVGAGI in the germline V gene. Between the trimmed V and J ends, which lost 7 bases and 5 bases, there was a span of 14 bases. This CDR3 has 14 residues.

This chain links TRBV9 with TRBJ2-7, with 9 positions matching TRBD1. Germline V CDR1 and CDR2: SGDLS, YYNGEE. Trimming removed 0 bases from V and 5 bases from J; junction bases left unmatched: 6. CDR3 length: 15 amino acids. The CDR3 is CASSVGDRELDEQYF. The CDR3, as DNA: TGTGCCAGCAGCGTAGGGGACAGGGAGCTGGACGAGCAGTACTTC.